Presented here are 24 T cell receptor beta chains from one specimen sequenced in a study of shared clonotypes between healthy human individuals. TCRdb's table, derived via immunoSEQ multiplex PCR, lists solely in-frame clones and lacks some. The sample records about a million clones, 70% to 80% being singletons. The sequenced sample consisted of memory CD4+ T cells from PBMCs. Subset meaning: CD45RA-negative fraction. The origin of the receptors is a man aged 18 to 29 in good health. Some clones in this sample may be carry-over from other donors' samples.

This chain's CDR3 is CASSPGGGRKDTQYF. The CDR3 DNA sequence: TGTGCCAGCTCACCAGGAGGAGGGAGGAAAGATACGCAGTATTTT. The rearrangement uses TRBV18 and TRBJ2-3, with a tentative D call TRBD2 (6 bases). The CDR3 covers 15 residues. Deletions cut 2 bases from V and 5 bases from J, with 14 bases between. From germline, CDR1 is KGHSH and CDR2 LQKENI.

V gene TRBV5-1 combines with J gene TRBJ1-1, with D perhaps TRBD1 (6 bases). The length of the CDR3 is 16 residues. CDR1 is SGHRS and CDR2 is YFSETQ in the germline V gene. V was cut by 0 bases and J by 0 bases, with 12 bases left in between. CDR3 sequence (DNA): TGCGCCAGCAGCTTGGGGCTCAGGGACATGAACACTGAAGCTTTCTTT. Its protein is CASSLGLRDMNTEAFF.

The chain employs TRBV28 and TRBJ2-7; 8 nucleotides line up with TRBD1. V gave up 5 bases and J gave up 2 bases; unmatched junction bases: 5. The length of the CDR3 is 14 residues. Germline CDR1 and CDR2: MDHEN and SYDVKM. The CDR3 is CASSIQGATYEQYF. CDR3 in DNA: TGTGCCAGCAGTATTCAGGGGGCCACCTACGAGCAGTACTTC. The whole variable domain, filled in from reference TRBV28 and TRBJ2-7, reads DVKVTQSSRYLVKRTGEKVFLECVQDMDHENMFWYRQDPGLGLRLIYFSYDVKMKEKGDIPEGYSVSREKKERFSLILESASTNQTSMYLCASSIQGATYEQYFGPGTRLTVT.

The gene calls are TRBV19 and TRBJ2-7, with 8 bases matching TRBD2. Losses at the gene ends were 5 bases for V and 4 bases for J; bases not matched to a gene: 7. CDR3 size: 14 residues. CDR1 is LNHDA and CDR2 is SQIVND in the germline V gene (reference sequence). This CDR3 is CASSDPGTRYEQYF. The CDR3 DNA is TGTGCCAGTAGTGACCCAGGGACTAGGTACGAGCAGTACTTC. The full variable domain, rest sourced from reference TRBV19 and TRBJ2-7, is DGGITQSPKYLFRKEGQNVTLSCEQNLNHDAMYWYRQDPGQGLRLIYYSQIVNDFQKGDIAEGYSVSREKKESFPLTVTSAQKNPTAFYLCASSDPGTRYEQYFGPGTRLTVT.

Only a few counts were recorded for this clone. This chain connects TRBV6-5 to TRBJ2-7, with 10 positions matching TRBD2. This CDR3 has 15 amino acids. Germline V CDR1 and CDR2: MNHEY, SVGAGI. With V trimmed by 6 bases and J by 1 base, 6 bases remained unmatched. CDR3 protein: CASSKLAGASYEQYF. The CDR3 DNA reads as TGTGCCAGCAGCAAGCTAGCGGGGGCTTCCTACGAGCAGTACTTC.

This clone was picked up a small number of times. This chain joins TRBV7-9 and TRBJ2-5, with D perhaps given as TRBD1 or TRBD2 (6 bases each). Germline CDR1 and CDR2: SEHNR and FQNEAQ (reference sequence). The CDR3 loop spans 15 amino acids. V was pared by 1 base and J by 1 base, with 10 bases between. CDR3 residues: CASSLGGAFQETQYF. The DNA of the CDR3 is TGTGCCAGCAGCTTAGGGGGGGCTTTCCAAGAGACCCAGTACTTC.

CDR3 DNA: TGTGCCAGCAGCGGGGACAGGTTTGGGGAGACCCAGTACTTC. It specifies CASSGDRFGETQYF. The rearrangement joins TRBV7-8 to TRBJ2-5; 8 bases match TRBD1. CDR1 and CDR2 from the germline V gene are SGHVS and FQNEAQ. Germline trimming cut 5 bases from V and 5 bases from J; bases unmatched to any gene: 7. The CDR3 sequence is 14 residues long.

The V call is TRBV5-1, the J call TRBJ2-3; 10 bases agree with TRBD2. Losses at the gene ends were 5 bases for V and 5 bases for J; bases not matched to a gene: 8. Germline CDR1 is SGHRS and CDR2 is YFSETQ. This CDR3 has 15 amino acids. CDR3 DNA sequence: TGCGCCAGCAGACCAGGATCTAGCGGGAGAGATACGCAGTATTTT. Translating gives CASRPGSSGRDTQYF.

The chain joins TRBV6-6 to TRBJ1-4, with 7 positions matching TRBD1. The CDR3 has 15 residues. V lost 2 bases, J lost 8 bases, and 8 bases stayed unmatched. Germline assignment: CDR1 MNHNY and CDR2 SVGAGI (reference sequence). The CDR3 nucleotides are TGTGCCAGCAGTTACGTCGGAGGGGGCGGAGAAAAACTGTTTTTT. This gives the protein CASSYVGGGGEKLFF.

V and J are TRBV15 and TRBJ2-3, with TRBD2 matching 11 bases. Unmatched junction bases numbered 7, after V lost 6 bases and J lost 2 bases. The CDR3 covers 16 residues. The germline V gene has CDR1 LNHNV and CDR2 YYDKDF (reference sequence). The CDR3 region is CATRAGLAVPTDTQYF. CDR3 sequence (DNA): TGTGCCACCAGGGCGGGACTAGCGGTGCCCACAGATACGCAGTATTTT.

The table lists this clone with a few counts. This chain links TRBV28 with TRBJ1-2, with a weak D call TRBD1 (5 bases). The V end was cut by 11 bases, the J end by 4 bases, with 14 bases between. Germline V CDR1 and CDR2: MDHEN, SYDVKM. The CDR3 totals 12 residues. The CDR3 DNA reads TGTGCCGGCGGAACAGGACTCTATGGCTACACCTTC. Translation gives CAGGTGLYGYTF.

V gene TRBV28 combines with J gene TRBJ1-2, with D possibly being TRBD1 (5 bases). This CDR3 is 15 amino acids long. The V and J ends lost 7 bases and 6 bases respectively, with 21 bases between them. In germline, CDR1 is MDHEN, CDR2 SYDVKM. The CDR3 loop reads CASNLPHAGIDGYTF. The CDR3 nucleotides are TGTGCCAGCAATCTACCGCACGCAGGGATAGATGGCTACACCTTC.

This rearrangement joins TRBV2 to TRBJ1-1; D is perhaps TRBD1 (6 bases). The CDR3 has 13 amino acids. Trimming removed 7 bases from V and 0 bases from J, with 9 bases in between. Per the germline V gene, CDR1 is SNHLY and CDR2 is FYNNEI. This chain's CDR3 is CASKGQMNTEAFF. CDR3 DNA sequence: TGTGCCAGCAAGGGACAAATGAACACTGAAGCTTTCTTT.

The CDR3 DNA sequence: TGTGCCAGCAGCTTCAATCAGGGCTCAGATACGCAGTATTTT. It yields the protein CASSFNQGSDTQYF. The chain is built from TRBV7-9 and TRBJ2-3; TRBD1 might be the D (5 bases). V was clipped by 3 bases and J by 4 bases, with 11 bases between them. Germline lookup yields CDR1 SEHNR and CDR2 FQNEAQ (reference sequence). The CDR3 consists of 14 residues.

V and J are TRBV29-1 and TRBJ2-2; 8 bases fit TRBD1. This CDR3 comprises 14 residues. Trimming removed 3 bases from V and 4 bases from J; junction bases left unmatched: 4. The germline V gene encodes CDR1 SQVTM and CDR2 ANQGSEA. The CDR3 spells CSVEGQAATGELFF. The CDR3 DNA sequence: TGCAGCGTTGAGGGACAGGCCGCCACCGGGGAGCTGTTTTTT.

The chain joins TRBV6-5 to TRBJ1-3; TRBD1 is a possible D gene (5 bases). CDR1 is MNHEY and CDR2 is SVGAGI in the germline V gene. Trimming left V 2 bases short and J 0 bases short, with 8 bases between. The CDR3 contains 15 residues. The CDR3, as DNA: TGTGCCAGCAGTTACGTTGGGGGCTCTGGAAACACCATATATTTT. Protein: CASSYVGGSGNTIYF.

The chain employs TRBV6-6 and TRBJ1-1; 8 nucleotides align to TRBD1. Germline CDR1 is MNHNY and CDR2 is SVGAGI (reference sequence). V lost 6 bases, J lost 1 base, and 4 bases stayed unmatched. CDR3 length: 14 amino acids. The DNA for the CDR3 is TGTGCCAGCAGAGGACAGGGTACGAACACTGAAGCTTTCTTT. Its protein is CASRGQGTNTEAFF.

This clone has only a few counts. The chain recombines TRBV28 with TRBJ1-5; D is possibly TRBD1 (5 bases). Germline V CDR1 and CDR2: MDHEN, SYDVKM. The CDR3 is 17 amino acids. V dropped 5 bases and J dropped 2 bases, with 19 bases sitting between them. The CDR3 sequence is CASSHNGLRVRNQPQHF. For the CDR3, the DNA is TGTGCCAGCAGTCATAATGGGCTCAGGGTGCGCAATCAGCCCCAGCATTTT.

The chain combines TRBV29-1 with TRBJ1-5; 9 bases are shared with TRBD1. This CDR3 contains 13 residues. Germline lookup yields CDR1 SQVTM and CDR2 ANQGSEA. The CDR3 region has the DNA TGCAACGTGGGAGGGACAGGGAGACAGCCCCAGCATTTT. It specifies CNVGGTGRQPQHF.

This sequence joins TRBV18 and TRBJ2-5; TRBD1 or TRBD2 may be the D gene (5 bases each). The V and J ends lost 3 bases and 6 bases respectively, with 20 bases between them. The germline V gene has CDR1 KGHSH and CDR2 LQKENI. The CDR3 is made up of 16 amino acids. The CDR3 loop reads CASSPLRAGAQQTQYF. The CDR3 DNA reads TGTGCCAGCTCACCCCTCCGGGCCGGGGCCCAGCAGACCCAGTACTTC.

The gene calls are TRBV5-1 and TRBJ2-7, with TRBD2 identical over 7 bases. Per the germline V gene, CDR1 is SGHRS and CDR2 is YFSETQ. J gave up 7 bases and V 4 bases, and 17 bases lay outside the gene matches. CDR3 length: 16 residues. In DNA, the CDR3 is TGCGCCAGCAGCCCCCAGGCTAGCGGCTACGGGGGGGAGCAGTACTTC. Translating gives CASSPQASGYGGEQYF.

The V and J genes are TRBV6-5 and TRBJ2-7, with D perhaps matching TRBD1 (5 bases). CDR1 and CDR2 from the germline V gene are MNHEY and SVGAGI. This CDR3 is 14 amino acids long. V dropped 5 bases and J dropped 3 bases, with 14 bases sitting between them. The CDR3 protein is CASSLGVGYYEQYF. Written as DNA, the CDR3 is TGTGCCAGCAGTCTAGGGGTGGGATACTACGAGCAGTACTTC.

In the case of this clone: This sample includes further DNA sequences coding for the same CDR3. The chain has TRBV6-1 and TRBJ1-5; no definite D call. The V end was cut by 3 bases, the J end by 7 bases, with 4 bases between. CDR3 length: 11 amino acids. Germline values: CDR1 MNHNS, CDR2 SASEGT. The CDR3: CASSEGQPQHF. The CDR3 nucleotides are TGTGCCAGCAGTGAGGGCCAGCCCCAGCATTTT.

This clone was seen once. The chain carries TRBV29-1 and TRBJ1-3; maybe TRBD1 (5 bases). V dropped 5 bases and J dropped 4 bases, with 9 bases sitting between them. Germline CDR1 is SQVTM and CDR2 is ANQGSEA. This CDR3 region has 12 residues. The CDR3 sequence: CSVKGNGNTIYF. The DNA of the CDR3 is TGCAGCGTTAAGGGGAACGGAAACACCATATATTTT.